This is a list of T cell receptor beta chains from one sample in a study of cytomegalovirus exposure and HLA in healthy donors. Only in-frame clones appear in the TCRdb table, and some are missing; sequencing was by immunoSEQ multiplex PCR. Of tens of thousands of clones listed, 70% to 85% are singletons. Sequencing was carried out using PBMCs. The receptors here all came from a woman between 50 and 59 years old in good health and CMV-seropositive. Both conserved end residues are part of each CDR3. D genes are given only for firm matches. Size is omitted from some rows. Given values are once, few, many or a class for expanded clones.

d_call,j_call,v_call,clone_size,cdr3_aa,cdr3_nt
TRBD2,TRBJ2-1,TRBV5-6,.,CASSLAGRLAGFEQFF,TGTGCCAGCAGCTTGGCTGGTCGGCTAGCGGGGTTTGAGCAGTTCTTC
.,TRBJ2-7,TRBV5-1,few,CASSKEQGTYEQYF,TGCGCCAGCTCTAAAGAGCAGGGGACCTACGAGCAGTACTTC
TRBD1,TRBJ2-5,TRBV11-2,few,CASSVWGQEETQYF,TGTGCCAGCAGCGTTTGGGGACAGGAGGAGACCCAGTACTTC
.,TRBJ2-3,TRBV19,.,CASTGNTDTQYF,TGTGCCAGTACAGGGAACACAGATACGCAGTATTTT
.,TRBJ2-1,TRBV4-1,.,CASSQRGLTGKAGDEQFF,TGCGCCAGCAGCCAACGGGGTCTTACCGGGAAGGCTGGGGATGAGCAGTTCTTC
.,TRBJ2-2,TRBV13,.,CASSFNRANGNTGELFF,TGTGCCAGCAGCTTCAACAGGGCCAACGGGAACACCGGGGAGCTGTTTTTT
TRBD1,TRBJ1-5,TRBV7-9,once,CASSSRTGGSQPQHF,TGTGCCAGCAGCTCGAGGACAGGGGGGAGCCAGCCCCAGCATTTT
.,TRBJ1-1,TRBV5-1,.,CASSRGSSSGAFF,TGCGCCAGCAGCCGGGGGTCCTCGTCTGGAGCTTTCTTT
.,TRBJ1-2,TRBV6-5,once,CASSYEGGGGYTF,TGTGCCAGCAGTTACGAGGGAGGTGGCGGCTACACCTTC
.,TRBJ1-2,TRBV5-4,.,CASSRKGNYGYTF,TGTGCCAGCAGCCGTAAGGGGAACTATGGCTACACCTTC
.,TRBJ1-4,TRBV28,.,CASSPPLEKLFF,TGTGCCAGCAGTCCCCCACTCGAAAAACTGTTTTTT
.,TRBJ1-1,TRBV6-5,.,CASLGGAGAEAFF,TGTGCCAGCCTAGGGGGGGCTGGTGCTGAAGCTTTCTTT
TRBD1,TRBJ2-1,TRBV7-2,.,CASSPRTGGGEQFF,TGTGCCAGCAGCCCCAGGACAGGGGGGGGTGAGCAGTTCTTC
.,TRBJ1-1,TRBV4-3,.,CASSQVIGVFAEAFF,TGCGCCAGCAGCCAAGTAATAGGGGTGTTTGCTGAAGCTTTCTTT
.,TRBJ1-3,TRBV18,.,CASTDTQGNTIYF,TGTGCCAGCACGGATACACAGGGAAACACCATATATTTT
.,TRBJ2-5,TRBV7-3,few,CASSLDIQETQYF,TGTGCCAGCAGCTTAGACATCCAAGAGACCCAGTACTTC
.,TRBJ2-2,TRBV4-1,once,CASSPNERPRNTGELFF,TGCGCCAGCAGCCCTAACGAGCGCCCTCGGAACACCGGGGAGCTGTTTTTT
.,TRBJ2-5,TRBV6-6,.,CASTLDRKETQYF,TGTGCCAGCACCTTGGACAGAAAAGAGACCCAGTACTTC
.,TRBJ2-7,TRBV27,.,CASSLGSNYEQYF,TGTGCCAGCAGTTTGGGGAGCAACTACGAGCAGTACTTC
.,TRBJ2-5,TRBV6-1,.,CASRTRREQYF,TGTGCCAGCAGAACTAGGAGGGAGCAGTACTTC
.,TRBJ1-3,TRBV9,once,CASSVSGSGNTIYF,TGTGCCAGCAGCGTATCAGGGTCCGGAAACACCATATATTTT
TRBD1,TRBJ2-3,TRBV7-9,once,CASSPGTGISTDTQYF,TGTGCCAGCAGCCCCGGGACAGGGATCAGCACAGATACGCAGTATTTT
.,TRBJ1-5,TRBV4-3,.,CASSQVAGGNQPQHF,TGCGCCAGCAGCCAAGTCGCGGGGGGAAATCAGCCCCAGCATTTT
.,TRBJ1-6,TRBV5-3,.,CARSQGSNSPLHF,TGTGCCAGAAGCCAGGGATCTAATTCACCCCTCCACTTT
TRBD1,TRBJ1-3,TRBV29-1,.,CSGVTGVGNTIYF,TGCAGCGGCGTGACAGGGGTAGGAAACACCATATATTTT
.,TRBJ1-5,TRBV2,.,CASSGQMSNQPQHF,TGTGCCAGCAGTGGACAGATGAGCAATCAGCCCCAGCATTTT
TRBD1,TRBJ2-7,TRBV29-1,.,CSVRPLEAGQGLWKQYF,TGCAGCGTTCGGCCACTCGAAGCGGGACAGGGGTTGTGGAAGCAGTACTTC
TRBD2,TRBJ2-2,TRBV7-2,.,CASSPLAGASGTGELFF,TGTGCCAGCAGCCCCCTAGCGGGAGCCTCAGGTACCGGGGAGCTGTTTTTT
.,TRBJ2-2,TRBV25-1,.,CASRGNTGELFF,TGTGCCAGCCGGGGGAACACCGGGGAGCTGTTTTTT
TRBD2,TRBJ2-1,TRBV13,.,CASSISGRVTNEQFF,TGTGCCAGCAGCATTAGCGGGAGGGTCACCAATGAGCAGTTCTTC
TRBD2,TRBJ2-1,TRBV13,.,CASRPSGYNEQFF,TGTGCCAGCAGGCCTAGCGGATACAATGAGCAGTTCTTC
TRBD2,TRBJ2-7,TRBV30,.,CACLDGGRSYEQYF,TGTGCCTGCCTCGACGGGGGGAGAAGCTACGAGCAGTACTTC
TRBD1,TRBJ1-1,TRBV7-9,.,CASSPRTGGTTEAFF,TGTGCCAGCAGCCCCCGGACAGGGGGAACGACTGAAGCTTTCTTT
TRBD1,TRBJ1-4,TRBV14,.,CASSQDRGQYLQKLFF,TGTGCCAGCAGCCAAGATCGGGGACAGTACCTCCAAAAACTGTTTTTT
TRBD1,TRBJ2-7,TRBV2,few,CASSTGTGRLDF,TGTGCCAGCAGTACCGGGACAGGGCGGCTAGATTTC
.,TRBJ2-3,TRBV25-1,once,CASSGRAGVSTDTQYF,TGTGCCAGCAGTGGTAGGGCGGGTGTTAGCACAGATACGCAGTATTTT
TRBD2,TRBJ2-3,TRBV30,.,CAWNRGGLAGDTDTQYF,TGTGCCTGGAACAGGGGTGGGCTAGCGGGAGACACAGATACGCAGTATTTT
TRBD2,TRBJ2-1,TRBV6-5,.,CASSLGLAAYNEQFF,TGTGCCAGCAGTCTGGGACTAGCGGCCTACAATGAGCAGTTCTTC
TRBD1,TRBJ1-5,TRBV7-3,.,CASSLRGQIISNQPQHF,TGTGCCAGCAGCTTAAGGGGACAGATCATTAGCAATCAGCCCCAGCATTTT
.,TRBJ1-5,TRBV7-8,.,CASSRMGTNQPQHF,TGTGCCAGCAGCCGGATGGGGACAAATCAGCCCCAGCATTTT
TRBD2,TRBJ2-7,TRBV7-2,.,CASSLPGLAGVEQYF,TGTGCCAGCAGCCTCCCGGGACTAGCGGGAGTCGAGCAGTACTTC
.,TRBJ2-2,TRBV28,.,CASSGGGAGTGELFF,TGTGCCAGCAGCGGTGGCGGGGCCGGGACCGGGGAGCTGTTTTTT
TRBD1,TRBJ2-3,TRBV29-1,.,CSVWDSITDTQYF,TGCAGCGTTTGGGACAGTATCACAGATACGCAGTATTTT
TRBD2,TRBJ2-7,TRBV7-3,.,CASSLGTSTEQYF,TGTGCCAGCAGCTTAGGGACTAGTACCGAGCAGTACTTC
TRBD2,TRBJ2-1,TRBV7-3,.,CASSLSLAGGYNEQFF,TGTGCCAGCAGCTTATCCCTAGCGGGGGGCTACAATGAGCAGTTCTTC
TRBD2,TRBJ2-7,TRBV19,.,CASSPLSGGQYEQYF,TGTGCCAGTAGCCCGCTCAGCGGGGGGCAGTACGAGCAGTACTTC
TRBD2,TRBJ2-1,TRBV10-3,.,CAIGGTSGGEQFF,TGTGCCATCGGGGGAACTAGCGGGGGAGAGCAGTTCTTC
TRBD1,TRBJ1-2,TRBV19,.,CASSPIDRDHGYTF,TGTGCCAGTAGTCCCATTGACAGGGACCATGGCTACACCTTC
TRBD2,TRBJ2-7,TRBV7-8,.,CASSLNSGGPSYEQYF,TGTGCCAGCAGCTTAAATAGCGGGGGACCTTCCTACGAGCAGTACTTC
TRBD1,TRBJ2-7,TRBV2,.,CASSIQGPSYEQYF,TGTGCCAGCAGTATACAGGGGCCCTCCTACGAGCAGTACTTC
.,TRBJ2-7,TRBV21-1,.,CASSLKPYEQYF,TGTGCCAGCAGCCTAAAACCCTACGAGCAGTACTTC
.,TRBJ2-7,TRBV29-1,.,CSVEAAGRYEQYF,TGCAGCGTTGAAGCCGCGGGACGGTACGAGCAGTACTTC
TRBD1,TRBJ2-3,TRBV7-2,.,CASSLRDRGREDTQYF,TGTGCCAGCAGCCTCCGGGACAGGGGGCGAGAAGATACGCAGTATTTT
TRBD2,TRBJ2-1,TRBV27,.,CASSLRRGGRAGNEQFF,TGTGCCAGCAGTCTCCGCCGCGGCGGGAGGGCGGGGAATGAGCAGTTCTTC
.,TRBJ2-1,TRBV27,.,CASRSIGLNFKQFF,TGTGCCAGCAGGTCGATCGGACTAAATTTTAAGCAGTTCTTC
TRBD1,TRBJ1-2,TRBV18,.,CASSPRTGDGYTF,TGTGCCAGCTCACCAAGGACAGGGGATGGCTACACCTTC
.,TRBJ1-1,TRBV2,.,CASKMEQGVTTEAFF,TGTGCCAGCAAAATGGAACAGGGTGTAACCACTGAAGCTTTCTTT
TRBD1,TRBJ1-2,TRBV19,.,CASSSQRGRNGYTF,TGTGCCAGTAGTTCCCAAAGGGGGCGGAATGGCTACACCTTC
TRBD1,TRBJ1-1,TRBV5-4,.,CASSLVGQVGEAFF,TGTGCCAGCAGCTTGGTAGGACAGGTTGGTGAAGCTTTCTTT